The clone carrying this T cell receptor (beta chain) has a count of ten or more. Its antigen is undetermined. This entry comes from a study of human T cells and chemical hapten exposure. In the original processing: With a range of roughly 20,000 to 750,000, the median per sample was 95,638 TCRs. MiXCR, applied by TCRdb to the RACE reads, yields one record per CDR3 protein. The V and J calls were not made by the authors but by TCRdb's processing. In the table there are a few hundred thousand distinct CDR3 sequences, 4% to 5.5% of which are singletons. As to time point: patch test 1, 2 weeks after DPC sensitization. Noted treatment: therapeutic diphenylcyclopropenone sensitization with weekly scalp DPC. General study findings and limits: Sensitizing to DPC left TCRs with a frequency above 1 in 1000 unaltered.

Sequenced here: whole blood, sampled in connection with sensitization to the hapten diphenylcyclopropenone (DPC). This clonotype originated in a woman aged 45 to 65 with alopecia areata. Some clones in this sample may be carry-over from other donors' samples.

The CDR3 DNA follows: TGCAGTGCTGTAAGGGGCAATCAGCCCCAGCATTTT. Encoded protein: CSAVRGNQPQHF. The chain combines TRBV20-1 with TRBJ1-5; no firm D call. The CDR3 loop spans 12 amino acids. Germline V gene data show CDR1 as DFQATT and CDR2 as SNEGSKA (reference sequence). V was cut by 5 bases and J by 2 bases, with 7 bases left in between.